There are many counts of the clone carrying this T cell receptor beta chain. Its antigen remains unknown. This record comes from a study of early T cells in non-severe SARS-CoV-2 infection. Study information: Chains from this unsorted whole-blood bulk RNA could not be paired.

General study points: Comparison of clonotypes with VDJdb favored anti-spike CD8 responses while missing private and CD4 specificities.

TCRdb called the 5' RACE reads again in MiXCR, with one record for every CDR3 protein. The repertoire includes approximately 65,000 distinct CDR3 sequences, more than 10% of them detected once, and about 1.6% sits in the top ten. V lost 4 bases and J lost 6, with 10 bases in between. Germline loops: CDR1 SQVTM, CDR2 ANQGSEA. This CDR3 is built from 12 residues. The gene calls are TRBV29-1 and TRBJ1-3; D remains ambiguous. What was sequenced was whole blood. This clonotype was obtained from an adult who was a healthcare worker with PCR-confirmed SARS-CoV-2 infection or an uninfected control (not recorded which). The CDR3 bases are TGCAGCGTTGTAGTCCTGGAAAACACCATATATTTT. It yields the protein CSVVVLENTIYF. The full variable domain, in which reference TRBV29-1 and TRBJ1-3 provide the parts outside the CDR3, is SAVISQKPSRDICQRGTSLTIQCQVDSQVTMMFWYRQQPGQSLTLIATANQGSEATYESGFVIDKFPISRPNLTFSTLTVSNMSPEDSSIYLCSVVVLENTIYFGEGSWLTVV.